This T cell receptor (beta chain) was recovered during a study of T cells in Graves' hyperthyroidism and ophthalmopathy. Study-wide background: The authors collected peripheral blood at initial diagnosis, before any treatment.

TCR beta CDR3 region amplification was performed from RNA transcripts. HTBI primers drove first-round RT-PCR of the TCR CDR3. TCRdb redid the calling of the multiplex PCR reads with MiXCR, one entry per CDR3 protein. The sample consists of some 350,000 distinct CDR3 sequences, 25% of them appearing once. Germline V gene sequence: CDR1 MNHNS, CDR2 SASEGT. With V trimmed by 7 bases and J by 3 bases, 5 bases remained unmatched. The CDR3 loop spans 15 amino acids. A patient was excluded if there was uncontrolled infection, other autoimmune disease, pregnancy or lactation. Fresh peripheral blood, more than 9 ml, yielded the PBMCs.

Sequencing was performed on blood. This sequence was found in a man aged 45-60 years with Graves' hyperthyroidism. The rearrangement joins TRBV6-1 to TRBJ2-1, with 11 positions matching TRBD1. Written as DNA, the CDR3 is TGTGCCAGCACTACCGGGACAGGGGGCTACAATGAGCAGTTCTTC. Encoded protein: CASTTGTGGYNEQFF.